These 32 T cell receptor beta chains were all obtained from the same sample, sequenced in a study of response to subunit inactivated influenza vaccine (dated by TCRdb to the late 2010s). The method was RT-PCR. The reads were generated on an Illumina HiSeq 2500. TCRdb itself trimmed the public reads at Q25 with fastp, ran MiXCR and retained productive beta chains. One record per CDR3 amino acid sequence lists the most common genes and DNA. This sample is represented by 590,000 or so distinct CDR3 sequences; 14% of them were singletons. The top ten constitute 7.5% to 8% of the sample. Sequenced material: PBMCs from blood, taken 14 days before vaccination. Receptor source: a man aged 50-59 years who received an inactivated influenza vaccine. Donor details come from another sample of the same person, matched by shared clones.

This chain connects TRBV20-1 to TRBJ1-4; the D is unclear. The CDR3 runs 12 residues. Looked up from germline, CDR1 is DFQATT and CDR2 is SNEGSKA (reference sequence). V gave up 4 bases and J gave up 4 bases, with 7 bases separating them. The CDR3 protein is CSAIQNNEKLFF. The CDR3 region has the DNA TGCAGTGCTATCCAAAATAATGAAAAACTGTTTTTT.

The chain combines TRBV20-1 with TRBJ1-6, with D possibly TRBD1 on 5 matching bases. CDR1 and CDR2 from the germline V gene are DFQATT and SNEGSKA (reference sequence). Trimming cost V 6 bases and J 3 bases, with 15 bases left between them. CDR3 length: 15 residues. Here the CDR3 reads CSAGIGGDYNSPLHF. Here the CDR3 DNA reads TGCAGTGCGGGTATTGGGGGTGACTATAATTCACCCCTCCACTTT.

This clonotype was observed many times. The rearrangement links TRBV12-3 or TRBV12-4 to TRBJ2-7, with D possibly TRBD1 on 5 matching bases. Trimming took 3 bases from V and 0 from J, leaving 15 bases between them. This CDR3 has 16 residues. The DNA of the CDR3 is TGTGCCAGCAGTTTGGCAGGGCTCTCAAGCTCCTACGAGCAGTACTTC. Protein product: CASSLAGLSSSYEQYF.

This clonotype was seen at least ten times. The CDR3 nucleotides read TGTGCCAGCAGCTTGTACGTGCAAGAGACCCAGTACTTC. Its translation is CASSLYVQETQYF. V is TRBV7-6 and J is TRBJ2-5; D ambiguous. This CDR3 is built from 13 residues. Germline CDR1 is SGHVS and CDR2 is FNYEAQ. The ends were cut back, 3 bases at V and 2 bases at J, with 7 bases in the middle.

This clonotype showed up just a few times. V is TRBV28 and J is TRBJ2-7; D ambiguous. The length of the CDR3 is 14 residues. Germline V gene lookup returns CDR1 MDHEN and CDR2 SYDVKM. Trimming cost V 5 bases and J 1 base, with 12 bases left between them. CDR3 DNA sequence: TGTGCCAGCAGTCCGGACCCCAGTTCCTACGAGCAGTACTTC. This sequence encodes CASSPDPSSYEQYF.

The V gene is TRBV27, the J gene TRBJ1-6; D might be TRBD1 (6 bases). The V end lost 6 bases, the J end lost 8 bases, and 17 bases lay between the germline ends. The CDR3 is made up of 15 amino acids. The germline gives CDR1 MNHEY, CDR2 SMNVEV (reference sequence). Here the CDR3 reads CASRPSGGGYSPLHF. DNA for the CDR3: TGTGCCAGCAGGCCCTCGGGAGGGGGATATTCACCCCTCCACTTT.

This clonotype showed up many times. The rearrangement links TRBV5-1 to TRBJ2-7; TRBD1 matches 11 bases. J was trimmed by 2 bases and V by 3 bases; bases with no gene match: 4. The CDR3 is 15 amino acids. Looked up from germline, CDR1 is SGHRS and CDR2 is YFSETQ. The DNA of the CDR3 is TGCGCCAGCAGCTCGGACAGGGGGCCCACCTACGAGCAGTACTTC. Its protein is CASSSDRGPTYEQYF.

The chain has TRBV5-1 and TRBJ2-7; TRBD2 matches at 10 bases. The CDR3 is made up of 15 amino acids. J lost 6 bases, V lost 2 bases, and 8 bases had no gene match. Germline-derived CDR1 and CDR2 are SGHRS and YFSETQ. The CDR3 spells CASSFGLAGAGEQYF. DNA for the CDR3: TGCGCCAGCAGCTTTGGGCTAGCGGGAGCAGGCGAGCAGTACTTC.

The sample holds many counts of this clonotype. The rearrangement uses TRBV4-2 and TRBJ2-2; D ambiguous. The V and J ends lost 5 bases and 4 bases respectively, with 11 bases between them. CDR1 and CDR2 from the germline V gene are LGHNA and YNFKEQ. This CDR3 is 14 amino acids long. DNA for the CDR3: TGTGCCAGCAGCTCCCGGCGTGGCACCGGGGAGCTGTTTTTT. Translating it yields CASSSRRGTGELFF.

CDR3 amino acids: CATRPPGGSYEQYF. For the CDR3, the DNA is TGTGCCACCCGACCACCAGGGGGCTCCTACGAGCAGTACTTC. V and J are TRBV12-3 or TRBV12-4 and TRBJ2-7; 7 bases are a match to TRBD1. The CDR3 extends over 14 amino acids. Losses at the gene ends were 10 bases for V and 0 bases for J; bases not matched to a gene: 9.

This clonotype was counted ten times or more. The chain links TRBV2 to TRBJ2-7, with 7 positions matching TRBD1. Germline CDR1 and CDR2: SNHLY and FYNNEI. With V trimmed by 4 bases and J by 2 bases, 5 bases remained unmatched. This CDR3 has 14 amino acids. CDR3 nucleotides: TGTGCCAGCAGTGGTATAACAGGGGCCTACGAGCAGTACTTC. Translation: CASSGITGAYEQYF.

The chain joins TRBV2 to TRBJ2-2, with 10 nucleotides matching TRBD2. The V gene end was trimmed by 8 bases and the J gene end by 5 bases; junction bases not matched to a gene: 5. The CDR3 spans 14 residues. The germline V gene has CDR1 SNHLY and CDR2 FYNNEI. This CDR3 is CASRASGGTGELFF. Here the CDR3 DNA reads TGTGCCAGCCGGGCTAGCGGGGGAACCGGGGAGCTGTTTTTT.

The chain is built from TRBV6-1 and TRBJ2-3, with D unresolved. Germline assignment: CDR1 MNHNS and CDR2 SASEGT. V was trimmed by 1 base and J by 2 bases, leaving 10 bases between them. The CDR3 is made up of 15 amino acids. CDR3 nucleotides: TGTGCCAGCAGTGAAGTTTTGGCAGACACAGATACGCAGTATTTT. Translated: CASSEVLADTDTQYF.

This clonotype has at least ten counts. The rearrangement links TRBV6-5 to TRBJ2-3, with TRBD2 identical over 7 bases. The CDR3 is made up of 12 amino acids. Germline CDR1 is MNHEY and CDR2 is SVGAGI. Trimming cost V 11 bases and J 4 bases; bases outside gene matches: 6. The CDR3: CAAGEGADTQYF. Here the CDR3 DNA reads TGTGCCGCGGGGGAAGGGGCAGATACGCAGTATTTT.

This clonotype turned up a few times. The rearrangement uses TRBV29-1 and TRBJ2-4; 9 bases map to TRBD1. V shed 7 bases, J shed 7 bases, and the junction held 5 bases outside the gene matches. Germline V CDR1 and CDR2: SQVTM, ANQGSEA. This CDR3 has 12 residues. The chain's CDR3 is CSARDRVNIQYF. The DNA of the CDR3 is TGCAGCGCCCGGGACAGGGTTAACATTCAGTACTTC. Full variable domain (remainder filled in from reference TRBV29-1 and TRBJ2-4): SAVISQKPSRDICQRGTSLTIQCQVDSQVTMMFWYRQQPGQSLTLIATANQGSEATYESGFVIDKFPISRPNLTFSTLTVSNMSPEDSSIYLCSARDRVNIQYFGAGTRLSVL.

This chain uses TRBV28 with TRBJ1-6; maybe TRBD1 (5 bases). The CDR3 length is 14 residues. Germline CDR1 reads MDHEN; CDR2 reads SYDVKM. The V and J ends lost 3 bases and 5 bases respectively, with 8 bases between them. The CDR3 DNA follows: TGTGCCAGCAGTTTGGGGGGGAATAATTCACCCCTCCACTTT. Protein: CASSLGGNNSPLHF. Complete variable domain (other parts from reference TRBV28 and TRBJ1-6): DVKVTQSSRYLVKRTGEKVFLECVQDMDHENMFWYRQDPGLGLRLIYFSYDVKMKEKGDIPEGYSVSREKKERFSLILESASTNQTSMYLCASSLGGNNSPLHFGNGTRLTVT.

The rearrangement joins TRBV4-3 to TRBJ2-1; TRBD2 agrees at 9 bases. The germline gives CDR1 LGHNA, CDR2 YSLEER. The CDR3 spans 16 residues. J gave up 5 bases and V 0 bases, and 5 bases lay outside the gene matches. The CDR3 DNA sequence: TGCGCCAGCAGCCAAGATTCGCTAGCGGGAAACAATGAGCAGTTCTTC. Amino acids: CASSQDSLAGNNEQFF.

The rearrangement uses TRBV5-1 and TRBJ1-6, with TRBD1 identical over 11 bases. V dropped 4 bases and J dropped 9; count of bases not matched to a gene: 6. Germline values: CDR1 SGHRS, CDR2 YFSETQ. CDR3 length: 15 residues. The CDR3 DNA reads as TGCGCCAGCAGCCCAACGGACAGGGGGCTTTCACCCCTCCACTTT. Protein sequence: CASSPTDRGLSPLHF.

This clonotype was found once. A single base separates this from a much larger clone, so it may be a read error. The chain has TRBV29-1 and TRBJ1-1; D is unclear. Deletions cut 8 bases from V and 7 bases from J, with 11 bases between. Germline loops: CDR1 SQVTM, CDR2 ANQGSEA. There are 10 residues in the CDR3. Here the CDR3 reads CSFATSEAFF. As DNA, the CDR3 is TGCAGCTTTGCCACGAGTGAAGCTTTCTTT.

This clonotype appeared a few times. The chain is built from TRBV4-1 and TRBJ1-2; 7 positions match TRBD1. Germline CDR1 and CDR2: MGHRA and YSYEKL. Trimming cost V 0 bases and J 4 bases; bases outside gene matches: 2. The CDR3 runs to 14 residues. The CDR3 is CASSQDDRVYGYTF. The CDR3 DNA reads as TGCGCCAGCAGCCAAGACGACAGGGTCTATGGCTACACCTTC.

This chain connects TRBV5-1 to TRBJ1-4; D perhaps matches TRBD1 (5 bases). V lost 2 bases to trimming and J lost 8 bases, with 13 bases between them. Germline-derived CDR1 and CDR2 are SGHRS and YFSETQ. The CDR3 runs 14 residues. This CDR3 is CASSFRGVTEKLFF. In nucleotides, the CDR3 is TGCGCCAGCAGCTTTAGGGGCGTTACCGAAAAACTGTTTTTT.

This clonotype was observed a handful of times. The chain is built from TRBV20-1 and TRBJ2-7, with D maybe TRBD2 (5 bases). Looked up from germline, CDR1 is DFQATT and CDR2 is SNEGSKA (reference sequence). The ends were cut back, 0 bases at V and 5 bases at J, with 17 bases in the middle. The CDR3 is 15 residues long. This chain's CDR3 is CSAREGRYHRDEQYF. DNA of the CDR3: TGCAGTGCTAGAGAGGGGAGATATCATCGGGACGAGCAGTACTTC.

This clonotype was found a few times. The genes are TRBV29-1 and TRBJ2-7; no clear D gene. V was trimmed by 6 bases and J by 0 bases, leaving 15 bases between them. This CDR3 is built from 14 residues. Germline V gene sequence: CDR1 SQVTM, CDR2 ANQGSEA. The CDR3 sequence is CSVATAYYSYEQYF. The CDR3 nucleotides read TGCAGCGTCGCTACCGCATATTACTCCTACGAGCAGTACTTC.

The CDR3 DNA reads TGTGCCAGCAGCCACGGTCTGCCGGGACAGGGAGAAGATACGCAGTATTTT. It yields the protein CASSHGLPGQGEDTQYF. The chain uses TRBV14 and TRBJ2-3, with 9 bases that match TRBD1. J gave up 5 bases and V 3 bases, and 12 bases lay outside the gene matches. The CDR3 runs to 17 residues. Germline V gives CDR1 SGHDN, CDR2 FVKESK.

This clonotype was seen ten or more times. This rearrangement joins TRBV7-3 to TRBJ2-1, with a weak D call TRBD2 (6 bases). Germline V gene lookup returns CDR1 SGHTA and CDR2 FQGTGA. This CDR3 is built from 16 residues. V lost 5 bases and J lost 0, with 14 bases in between. CDR3: CASSLDYLSSYNEQFF. The DNA of the CDR3 is TGTGCCAGCAGCCTGGACTACCTGAGCTCCTACAATGAGCAGTTCTTC.

The J gene is TRBJ2-3, the V gene TRBV20-1; the match to TRBD2 covers 7 bases. The V segment lost 2 bases and the J segment 1 base; nucleotides outside the gene matches: 3. The germline CDR1 and CDR2 sequences are DFQATT and SNEGSKA (reference sequence). The CDR3 consists of 14 residues. CDR3: CSARLSGGTDTQYF. CDR3 in DNA: TGCAGTGCTAGACTCAGCGGGGGCACAGATACGCAGTATTTT.

This clonotype was seen more than once but under ten times. The chain is built from TRBV6-2 or TRBV6-3 and TRBJ2-7; 9 bases are shared with TRBD1. The CDR3 spans 16 residues. V dropped 8 bases and J dropped 0; count of bases not matched to a gene: 11. Germline V gene sequence: CDR1 MNHEY, CDR2 SVGEGT. The CDR3 loop reads CASRKLGQGSSYEQYF. DNA for the CDR3: TGTGCCAGCCGGAAACTTGGACAGGGGAGCTCCTACGAGCAGTACTTC.

In its sample, this clonotype was seen many times. The rearrangement uses TRBV6-1 and TRBJ1-5, with 12 bases aligning to TRBD1. This CDR3 has 14 residues. The trim removed 6 bases at V and 6 bases at J, leaving 3 bases unmatched. Germline CDR1 MNHNS, CDR2 SASEGT. The CDR3 DNA is TGTGCCAGCAGGGGGACAGGGGGCCGTCAGCCCCAGCATTTT. This translates into CASRGTGGRQPQHF.

This clonotype has only a few counts. The chain combines TRBV9 with TRBJ2-2, with D perhaps matching TRBD1 (7 bases). Looked up from germline, CDR1 is SGDLS and CDR2 is YYNGEE. V shed 8 bases and J shed 2 bases, with 16 bases lying between them. The CDR3 spans 15 residues. The CDR3 DNA follows: TGTGCCAGTTCGGCGGGGACAGTCAACACCGGGGAGCTGTTTTTT. It is translated as CASSAGTVNTGELFF.

This clonotype appeared a few times. V is TRBV15 and J is TRBJ2-2, with a weak D call TRBD1 (6 bases). Germline V gene sequence: CDR1 LNHNV, CDR2 YYDKDF (reference sequence). V was pared by 5 bases and J by 7 bases, with 11 bases between. The CDR3 length is 13 residues. CDR3 in DNA: TGTGCCACCAGCTGGGGGCCTCACGGGGAGCTGTTTTTT. Amino acid sequence: CATSWGPHGELFF.

A few counts support this clonotype. The V and J genes are TRBV11-2 and TRBJ2-2; no reliable D call. In germline, CDR1 is SGHAT, CDR2 FQNNGV. Deletions cut 2 bases from V and 3 bases from J, with 10 bases between. This CDR3 region has 15 residues. The chain's CDR3 is CASSLRGGYTGELFF. CDR3 DNA sequence: TGTGCCAGCAGCTTAAGAGGCGGCTACACCGGGGAGCTGTTTTTT.

The rearrangement links TRBV2 to TRBJ2-5; 8 bases align to TRBD1. CDR1 SNHLY and CDR2 FYNNEI come from the germline V gene. V shed 0 bases and J 5 bases; nucleotides not matched to a gene: 11. The CDR3 covers 17 residues. The CDR3 loop is CASSEALLAGGPETQYF. CDR3 nucleotides: TGTGCCAGCAGTGAAGCGCTTCTGGCAGGGGGCCCGGAGACCCAGTACTTC.